The rows below give T cell receptor beta chains drawn from one sample of a study of cytomegalovirus exposure and HLA in healthy donors. Measured with immunoSEQ multiplex PCR; TCRdb has only the in-frame clones, and not every one. The data show roughly 130,000 clones, with roughly two thirds seen just once and less than 2% held by the top ten. The source material was PBMCs. All receptors come from a man younger than 40 in good health and CMV-seropositive. Each CDR3 is given with its conserved first and last residue. D genes are given only for firm matches. The listing skips clone size in some rows; elsewhere it reads once, few, many or a size class.

V	J	size	D	DNA	CDR3
TRBV7-9	TRBJ1-1	-	-	TGTGCCAGCAGCGCCCAGGGGAACACTGAAGCTTTCTTT	CASSAQGNTEAFF
TRBV5-1	TRBJ1-4	-	TRBD1	TGCGCCAGCAGCTTGGGACAGGGGTCCGCTGGTGGTGAAAAACTGTTTTTT	CASSLGQGSAGGEKLFF
TRBV4-1	TRBJ2-7	-	TRBD2	TGCGCCAGCAGCCAAGATCTCCGACTAGCGGGCTCCTACGAGCAGTACTTC	CASSQDLRLAGSYEQYF
TRBV18	TRBJ1-2	-	-	TGTGCCAGCTCACCGACAGAGATCTATGGCTACACCTTC	CASSPTEIYGYTF
TRBV11-1	TRBJ2-7	-	-	TGTGCCAGCAGCTTAGCCCCGGGACTTTACGAGCAGTACTTC	CASSLAPGLYEQYF
TRBV28	TRBJ1-1	few	-	TGTGCCAGCAGTCCGTGGACGGAGGACACTGAAGCTTTCTTT	CASSPWTEDTEAFF
TRBV5-1	TRBJ1-2	-	-	TGCGCCAGCAGCTTGGGCAGGGAAAATGGCTACACCTTC	CASSLGRENGYTF
TRBV18	TRBJ2-2	-	-	TGTGCCAGCTCTCCGAGCGGTGCCACCGGGGAGCTGTTTTTT	CASSPSGATGELFF
TRBV7-3	TRBJ2-1	-	TRBD2	TGTGCCAGCAGCTTAAATCCTAGCGGGAGCCCCTACAATGAGCAGTTCTTC	CASSLNPSGSPYNEQFF
TRBV5-1	TRBJ2-3	-	-	TGCGCCAGCAGCTTGGCTTGGACAGTTAGCACAGATACGCAGTATTTT	CASSLAWTVSTDTQYF
TRBV5-4	TRBJ2-2	-	TRBD2	TGTGCCAGCAGCTTGGGCGTGCTAGCGGGAGGGCCGACCGGGGAGCTGTTTTTT	CASSLGVLAGGPTGELFF
TRBV27	TRBJ2-7	few	-	TGTGCCAGCAGTTTAATGGCGGCCTCGGTGGAGCAGTACTTC	CASSLMAASVEQYF
TRBV29-1	TRBJ2-7	few	TRBD2	TGCAGCGTTATAAAGACTAGCGGGCCTCCCTACGAGCAGTACTTC	CSVIKTSGPPYEQYF
TRBV15	TRBJ2-7	-	-	TGTGCCACCAGCAGAGGGACTTCTTACGAGCAGTACTTC	CATSRGTSYEQYF
TRBV2	TRBJ2-2	-	-	TGTGCCATCTCTCAGGTACGGCACAGCAACACCGGGGAGCTGTTTTTT	CAISQVRHSNTGELFF
TRBV2	TRBJ2-7	few	TRBD1	TGTGCCAGCCTGGGGACAGGGGGAGGTTACGAGCAGTACTTC	CASLGTGGGYEQYF
TRBV9	TRBJ2-7	-	TRBD2	TGTGCCAGCAGCGTTAGCGGGACCTACGAGCAGTACTTC	CASSVSGTYEQYF
TRBV7-3	TRBJ2-1	-	TRBD2	TGTGCCAGCAGCTTAATCGGGCTAGCGGGAGGGCCCCATGAGCAGTTCTTC	CASSLIGLAGGPHEQFF
TRBV5-1	TRBJ1-4	-	TRBD1	TGCGCCAGCAGCTCCTACAGGGGACGGAACGAAAAACTGTTTTTT	CASSSYRGRNEKLFF
TRBV5-6	TRBJ1-2	once	-	TGTGCCAGCAGCTACAGGGATTCTAACTATGGCTACACCTTC	CASSYRDSNYGYTF
TRBV7-2	TRBJ2-2	few	TRBD1	TGTGCCAGCAGCTTTTTAGACAGGGACGTCGGGGAGCTGTTTTTT	CASSFLDRDVGELFF
TRBV4-2	TRBJ1-2	-	-	TGTGCCAGCAGCCAAGGTCCCCCATATAATAGCTATGGCTACACCTTC	CASSQGPPYNSYGYTF
TRBV15	TRBJ2-6	-	TRBD1	TGTGCCACCAGCAGATTCCGGGACAGGTTCTCTGGGGCCAACGTCCTGACTTTC	CATSRFRDRFSGANVLTF
TRBV13	TRBJ2-1	-	-	TGTGCCAGCAGCTTAGACAGCGGCTCCTACAATGAGCAGTTCTTC	CASSLDSGSYNEQFF
TRBV28	TRBJ2-1	-	-	TGTGCCAGCAGAGCCCAGGGGTTTCCCTCCAATGAGCAGTTCTTC	CASRAQGFPSNEQFF